This T cell receptor (beta chain) was retrieved from a study of blood T cell repertoires in COVID-19. Study in general: Specimens from acute and convalescent COVID-19 originated in the United States, Italy and Spain. Sources were T cells, B-cell-depleted T cells, or PBMCs; the material itself was cDNA or gDNA.

The sample holds one count of this clone. In the source study's methods: For nucleated cells, counts were estimated from reference gene primer amplification. The assay was immunoSEQ multiplex PCR, and TCRdb's table has in-frame clones only and misses some. That table is the source of V, J and clone size, and D and trimming were worked out from the DNA. The sample includes 50,000 to 80,000 clones, 90% seen only once; the top ten take about 9.3%. The length of the CDR3 is 16 residues. Germline CDR1 is MDHEN and CDR2 is SYDVKM. V lost 4 bases to trimming and J lost 2 bases, with 18 bases between them. The sequence was collected from a woman older than 75 with active COVID-19. The chain is built from TRBV28 and TRBJ2-7; D possibly corresponds to TRBD2 (6 bases). Source material: peripheral blood. The CDR3 protein is CASSSPGAAGTYEQYF. The CDR3 DNA is TGTGCCAGCAGTTCCCCCGGTGCTGCGGGGACCTACGAGCAGTACTTC.